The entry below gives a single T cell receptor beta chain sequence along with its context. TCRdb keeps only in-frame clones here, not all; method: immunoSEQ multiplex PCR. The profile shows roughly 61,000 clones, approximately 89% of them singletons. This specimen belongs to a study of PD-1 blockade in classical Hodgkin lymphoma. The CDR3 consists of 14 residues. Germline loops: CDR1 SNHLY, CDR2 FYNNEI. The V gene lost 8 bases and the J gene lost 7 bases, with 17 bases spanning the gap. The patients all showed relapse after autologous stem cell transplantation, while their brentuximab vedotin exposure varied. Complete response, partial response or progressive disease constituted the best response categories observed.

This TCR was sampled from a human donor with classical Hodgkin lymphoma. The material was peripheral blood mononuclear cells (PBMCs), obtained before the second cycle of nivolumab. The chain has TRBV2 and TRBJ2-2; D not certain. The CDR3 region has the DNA TGTGCCAGCCTCGCTGTCACCGCCGTCGGGGAGCTGTTTTTT. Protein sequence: CASLAVTAVGELFF.